This passage covers 8 T cell receptor beta chains from one sample sequenced in a study of T cells after yellow fever vaccination. A single record per CDR3 protein comes from TCRdb applying MiXCR to the 5' RACE reads. The sample contains a few hundred thousand distinct CDR3 sequences, 3% to 4.5% of which appear only once. The sample was PBMCs, taken 5 days after the yellow fever booster vaccination. The receptors were sampled from a man younger than 35 who received the YFV17D yellow fever vaccine.

The genes are TRBV4-3 and TRBJ1-3; TRBD1 agrees at 7 bases. CDR1 is LGHNA, CDR2 YSLEER, per germline. The CDR3 is made up of 19 amino acids. With V trimmed by 3 bases and J by 0 bases, 14 bases remained unmatched. The chain's CDR3 is CASSHPYPADRISGNTIYF. CDR3 nucleotides: TGCGCCAGCAGCCACCCGTATCCCGCGGACAGGATCTCTGGAAACACCATATATTTT.

In its sample, this clonotype was seen a few times. This chain uses TRBV7-9 with TRBJ2-1, with a tentative D call TRBD1 (5 bases). CDR1 and CDR2 (germline): SEHNR, FQNEAQ (reference sequence). Trimming left V 4 bases short and J 0 bases short, with 16 bases between. The CDR3 sequence is 17 residues long. This CDR3 is CASSSRFDRSSYNEQFF. CDR3 DNA: TGTGCCAGCAGCTCTCGGTTCGACAGAAGCTCCTACAATGAGCAGTTCTTC.

This clonotype was counted only a few times. One end of the junction does not line up with germline, which may come from a read error. The CDR3 DNA is TGTGCTAGCAGCTTTAGCCATTGGGACAATTCAACTCCAACTTATCATCAGCCCCAGCATTTT. It encodes CASSFSHWDNSTPTYHQPQHF. The rearrangement joins TRBV7-7 to TRBJ1-5; TRBD1 is a possible D gene (6 bases). Germline lookup yields CDR1 SSHAT and CDR2 FNYEAQ (reference sequence). The CDR3 contains 21 residues. The variable domain in full, with the rest retrieved from reference TRBV7-7 and TRBJ1-5, is GAGVSQSPRYKVTKRGQDVTLRCDPISSHATLYWYQQALGQGPEFLTYFNYEAQPDKSGLPSDRFSAERPEGSISTLTIQRTEQRDSAMYRCASSFSHWDNSTPTYHQPQHFGDGTRLSIL.

For this clonotype: This may stem from a read error, because a much larger clone lies one nucleotide away. The rearrangement joins TRBV15 to TRBJ1-4, with D possibly matching TRBD1 (6 bases). The germline V gene encodes CDR1 LNHNV and CDR2 YYDKDF (reference sequence). This CDR3 is built from 15 residues. CDR3 sequence: CATSNRPGANEKLIF. DNA for the CDR3: TGTGCCACCAGCAACCGACCGGGGGCTAATGAAAAACTGATTTTT.

This clonotype was counted a few times. The chain joins TRBV5-1 to TRBJ2-3, with D maybe TRBD1 (6 bases). The CDR3 spans 14 residues. The V end lost 6 bases, the J end lost 2 bases, and 13 bases lay between the germline ends. Germline-derived CDR1 and CDR2 are SGHRS and YFSETQ. The CDR3 coding sequence is TGCGCCAGCAAGGACAGTGGTTACACAGATACGCAGTATTTT. Translated: CASKDSGYTDTQYF.

This clonotype was seen more than once but under ten times. The V gene is TRBV5-1, the J gene TRBJ1-2; D is ambiguous. CDR1 is SGHRS, CDR2 YFSETQ, per germline. V was cut by 2 bases and J by 4 bases, with 12 bases left in between. This CDR3 region has 14 residues. Here the CDR3 DNA reads TGCGCCAGCAGCTTCCCGGACGGCCTCTATGGCTACACCTTC. Its translation: CASSFPDGLYGYTF.

In its sample, this clonotype was seen many times. The genes are TRBV20-1 and TRBJ2-1; 8 bases align to TRBD2. Per the germline V gene, CDR1 is DFQATT and CDR2 is SNEGSKA (reference sequence). CDR3 length equals 13 residues. Trimming took 6 bases from V and 4 from J; bases not matched to a gene: 5. The CDR3 spells CSAWTSSYNEQFF. CDR3 DNA sequence: TGCAGTGCCTGGACTAGCTCTTACAATGAGCAGTTCTTC.

V gene TRBV5-4 combines with J gene TRBJ1-1; D remains unclear. Trimming removed 1 base from V and 1 base from J, with 11 bases in between. Germline CDR1 SGHNT, CDR2 YYREEE (reference sequence). The CDR3 length is 15 residues. CDR3 nucleotide sequence: TGTGCCAGCAGCTTGTCCGAGGTATGGAACACTGAAGCTTTCTTT. Protein: CASSLSEVWNTEAFF.